The 2 T cell receptor beta chains below come from one sample, sequenced in a study of immune characterization of retroperitoneal liposarcoma. One entry per CDR3 protein, called by TCRdb with MiXCR from the PCR reads. The data show about 7,600 distinct CDR3 sequences, more than 40% seen once. The specimen sequenced was tumor tissue. These receptors all come from a male donor with retroperitoneal liposarcoma.

The chain employs TRBV24-1 and TRBJ2-5; TRBD1 agrees at 8 bases. The DNA end lines up better with TRBJ2-1; the J call may be wrong. This CDR3 is 13 amino acids long. CDR1 KGHDR and CDR2 SFDVKD come from the germline V gene. CDR3 amino acids: CATSDFSGTGQFF. CDR3 DNA: TGTGCCACCAGTGATTTCTCCGGGACAGGGCAGTTCTTC.

This clonotype has just one count. This chain joins TRBV12-3 or TRBV12-4 and TRBJ2-1, with D possibly being TRBD2 (7 bases). The J call could be wrong; TRBJ2-7 is a better fit for the DNA end. This CDR3 is built from 15 residues. The DNA for the CDR3 is TGTGCCAGCAGTTTGGGGGGGCGGATGTCCTACGAGCAGTACTTC. This codes for CASSLGGRMSYEQYF.